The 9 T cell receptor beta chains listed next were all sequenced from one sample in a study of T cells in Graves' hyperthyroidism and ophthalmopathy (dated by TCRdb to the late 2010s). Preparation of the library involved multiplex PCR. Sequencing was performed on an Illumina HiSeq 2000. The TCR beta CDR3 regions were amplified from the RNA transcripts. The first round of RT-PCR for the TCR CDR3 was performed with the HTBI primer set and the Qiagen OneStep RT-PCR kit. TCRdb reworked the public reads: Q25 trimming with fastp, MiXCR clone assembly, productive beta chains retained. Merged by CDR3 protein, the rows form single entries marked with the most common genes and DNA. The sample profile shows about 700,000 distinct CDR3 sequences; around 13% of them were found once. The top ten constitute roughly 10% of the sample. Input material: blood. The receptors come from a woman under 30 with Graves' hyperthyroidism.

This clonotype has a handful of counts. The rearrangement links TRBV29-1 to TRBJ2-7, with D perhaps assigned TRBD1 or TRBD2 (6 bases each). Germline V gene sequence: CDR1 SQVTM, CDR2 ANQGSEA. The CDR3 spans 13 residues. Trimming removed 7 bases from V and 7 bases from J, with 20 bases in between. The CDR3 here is CSGRVGGSEEQYF. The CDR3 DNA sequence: TGCAGCGGACGGGTGGGGGGCTCTGAAGAGCAGTACTTC.

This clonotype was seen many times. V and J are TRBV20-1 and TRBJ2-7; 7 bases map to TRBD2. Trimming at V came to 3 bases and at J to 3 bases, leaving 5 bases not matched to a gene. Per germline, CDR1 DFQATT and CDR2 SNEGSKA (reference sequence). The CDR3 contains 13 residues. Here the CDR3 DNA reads TGCAGTGCTAGGTGGGAGGGCGGCTACGAGCAGTACTTC. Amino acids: CSARWEGGYEQYF.

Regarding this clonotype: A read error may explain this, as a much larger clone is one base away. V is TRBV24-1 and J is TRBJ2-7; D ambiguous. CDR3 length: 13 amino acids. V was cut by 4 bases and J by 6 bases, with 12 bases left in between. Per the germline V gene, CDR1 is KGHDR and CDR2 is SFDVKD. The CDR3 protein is CATSDRDKFEQYF. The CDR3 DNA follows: TGTGCCACCAGTGACCGAGACAAGTTCGAGCAGTACTTC.

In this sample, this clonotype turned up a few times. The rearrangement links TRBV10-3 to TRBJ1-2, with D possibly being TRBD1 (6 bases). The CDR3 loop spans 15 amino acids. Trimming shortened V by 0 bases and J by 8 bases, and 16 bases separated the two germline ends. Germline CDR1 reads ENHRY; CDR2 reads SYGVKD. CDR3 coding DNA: TGTGCCATCAGTGAGTCGTGGCAGGGGCAGAGCGGCTACACCTTC. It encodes CAISESWQGQSGYTF.

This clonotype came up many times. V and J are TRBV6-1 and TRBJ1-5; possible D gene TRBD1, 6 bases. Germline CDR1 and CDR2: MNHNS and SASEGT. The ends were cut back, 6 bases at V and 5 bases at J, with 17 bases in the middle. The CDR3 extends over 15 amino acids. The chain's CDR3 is CASSVPRDTYQPQHF. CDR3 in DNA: TGTGCCAGCAGCGTTCCCAGGGACACCTATCAGCCCCAGCATTTT.

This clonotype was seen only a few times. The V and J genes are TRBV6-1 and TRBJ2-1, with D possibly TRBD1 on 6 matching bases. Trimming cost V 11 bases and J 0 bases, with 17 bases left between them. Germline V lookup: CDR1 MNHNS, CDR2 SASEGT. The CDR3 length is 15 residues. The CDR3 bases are TGTGCCTGCCCAGACCGGGACACCTCCTACAATGAGCAGTTCTTC. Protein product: CACPDRDTSYNEQFF.

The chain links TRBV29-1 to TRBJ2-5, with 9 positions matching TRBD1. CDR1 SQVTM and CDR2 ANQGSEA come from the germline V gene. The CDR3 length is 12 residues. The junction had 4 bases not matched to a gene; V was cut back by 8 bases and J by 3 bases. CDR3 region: CSSWTGEETQYF. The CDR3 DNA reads TGCAGCTCCTGGACAGGGGAAGAGACCCAGTACTTC.

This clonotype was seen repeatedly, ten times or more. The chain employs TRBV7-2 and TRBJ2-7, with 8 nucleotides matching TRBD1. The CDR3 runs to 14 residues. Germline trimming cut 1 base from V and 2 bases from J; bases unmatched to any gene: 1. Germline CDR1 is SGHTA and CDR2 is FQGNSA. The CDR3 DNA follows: TGTGCCAGCAGCTTAGAACAGGGGGCCTACGAGCAGTACTTC. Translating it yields CASSLEQGAYEQYF.

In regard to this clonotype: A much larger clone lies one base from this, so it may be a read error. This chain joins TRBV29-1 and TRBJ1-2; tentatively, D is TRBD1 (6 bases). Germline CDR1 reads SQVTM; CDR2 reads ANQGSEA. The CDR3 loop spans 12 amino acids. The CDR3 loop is CSVLTGSYGCTF. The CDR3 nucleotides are TGCAGCGTTCTTACAGGGAGCTATGGCTGCACCTTC.